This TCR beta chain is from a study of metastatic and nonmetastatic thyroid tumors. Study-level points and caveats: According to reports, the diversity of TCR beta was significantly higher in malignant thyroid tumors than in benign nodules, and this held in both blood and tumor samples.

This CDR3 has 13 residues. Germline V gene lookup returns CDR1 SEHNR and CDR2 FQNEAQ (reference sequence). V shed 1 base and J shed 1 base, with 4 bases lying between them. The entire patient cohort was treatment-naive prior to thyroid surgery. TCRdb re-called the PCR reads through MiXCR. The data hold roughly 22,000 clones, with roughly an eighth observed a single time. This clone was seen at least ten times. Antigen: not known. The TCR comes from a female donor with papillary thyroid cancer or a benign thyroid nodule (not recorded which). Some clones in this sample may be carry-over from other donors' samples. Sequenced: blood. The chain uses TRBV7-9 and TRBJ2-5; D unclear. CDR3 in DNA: TGTGCCAGCAGCTTAGGCAGCCAAGAGACCCAGTACTTC. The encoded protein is CASSLGSQETQYF.